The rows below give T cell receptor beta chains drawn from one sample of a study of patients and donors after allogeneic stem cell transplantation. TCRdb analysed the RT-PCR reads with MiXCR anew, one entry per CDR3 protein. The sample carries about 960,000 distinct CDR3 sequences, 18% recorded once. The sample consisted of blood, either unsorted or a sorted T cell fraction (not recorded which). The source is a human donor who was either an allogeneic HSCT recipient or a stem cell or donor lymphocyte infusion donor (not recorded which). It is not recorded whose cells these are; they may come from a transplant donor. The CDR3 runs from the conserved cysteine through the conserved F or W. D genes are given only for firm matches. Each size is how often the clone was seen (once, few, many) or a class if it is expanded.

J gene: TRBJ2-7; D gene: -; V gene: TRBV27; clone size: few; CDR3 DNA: TGTGCCAGCAGTCTCCGGACGCAAACCTACGAGCAGTACTTC; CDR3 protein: CASSLRTQTYEQYF
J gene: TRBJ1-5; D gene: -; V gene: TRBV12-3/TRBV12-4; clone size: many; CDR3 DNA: TGTGCCAGCAGTCGGGACATAAGGGGGGACGGGCAGCCCCAGCATTTT; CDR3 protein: CASSRDIRGDGQPQHF
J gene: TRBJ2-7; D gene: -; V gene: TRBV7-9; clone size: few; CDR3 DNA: TGTGCCAGCAGCTCAACCCCGGGGACACTGTACTTC; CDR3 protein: CASSSTPGTLYF
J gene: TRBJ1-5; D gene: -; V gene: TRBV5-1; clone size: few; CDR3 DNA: TGCGCCAGCAGCCGCGGGGAAGGACAGCCCCAGCATTTT; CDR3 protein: CASSRGEGQPQHF
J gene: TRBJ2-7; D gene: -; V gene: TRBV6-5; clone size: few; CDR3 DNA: TGTGCCAGCAGTTATTACGCAGGAAGCTCCTACGAGCAGTACTTC; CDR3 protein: CASSYYAGSSYEQYF
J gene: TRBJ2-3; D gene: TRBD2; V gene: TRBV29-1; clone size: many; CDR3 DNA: TGCAGCGTTGAGATTGCGGGGGAGACAGATACGCAGTATTTT; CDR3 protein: CSVEIAGETDTQYF
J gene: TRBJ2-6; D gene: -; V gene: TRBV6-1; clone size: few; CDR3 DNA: TGTGCCAGCAGTGAATTTACTCCTTACGGGGCCAACGTCCTGACTTTC; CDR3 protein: CASSEFTPYGANVLTF
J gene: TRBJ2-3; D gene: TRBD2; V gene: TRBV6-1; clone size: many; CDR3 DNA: TGTGCCAGCCGCAGGCTAGCGGGGGACACAGATACGCAGTATTTT; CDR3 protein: CASRRLAGDTDTQYF
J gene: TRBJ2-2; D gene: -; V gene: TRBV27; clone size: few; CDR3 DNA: TGTGCCAGCAGTGAGGGGGGCGCCGGGGAGCTGTTTTTT; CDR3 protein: CASSEGGAGELFF
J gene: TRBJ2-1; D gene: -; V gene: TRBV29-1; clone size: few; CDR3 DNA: TGCAGCCACGACGGGCAATACAATGAGCAGTTCTTC; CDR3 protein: CSHDGQYNEQFF